This T cell receptor beta chain stems from a study of identical twins. Trimming cost V 2 bases and J 4 bases; bases outside gene matches: 16. This CDR3 spans 17 amino acids. Germline loops: CDR1 DFQATT, CDR2 SNEGSKA (reference sequence). This clonotype occurred a few times. TCRdb re-derived calls from the 5' RACE reads in MiXCR, one entry per CDR3 protein. The sample consists of 500,000 or so distinct CDR3 sequences, 22% of them appearing once. These same data were also listed under a study on T cells expressing NK-cell markers.

The chain carries TRBV20-1 and TRBJ2-7, with 8 nucleotides matching TRBD1. The sample comprised CD4+ T cells sorted from blood. The clonotype comes from a woman aged 18-30 years in good health. The CDR3 sequence: CSARSGRGQGAIYEQYF. As DNA, the CDR3 is TGCAGTGCTAGAAGCGGCAGGGGCCAGGGGGCCATTTACGAGCAGTACTTC.